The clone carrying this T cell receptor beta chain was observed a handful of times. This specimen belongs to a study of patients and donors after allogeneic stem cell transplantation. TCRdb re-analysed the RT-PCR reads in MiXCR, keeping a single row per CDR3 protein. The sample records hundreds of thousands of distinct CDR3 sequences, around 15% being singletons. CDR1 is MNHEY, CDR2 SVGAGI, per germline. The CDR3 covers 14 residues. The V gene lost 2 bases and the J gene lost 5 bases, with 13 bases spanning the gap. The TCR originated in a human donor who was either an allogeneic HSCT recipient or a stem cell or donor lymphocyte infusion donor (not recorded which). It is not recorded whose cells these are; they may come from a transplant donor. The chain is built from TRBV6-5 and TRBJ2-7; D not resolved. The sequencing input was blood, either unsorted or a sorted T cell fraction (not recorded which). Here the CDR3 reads CASSYIFQPNEQYF. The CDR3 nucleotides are TGTGCCAGCAGTTACATTTTCCAACCGAACGAGCAGTACTTC.